This entry concerns a single T cell receptor beta chain. Each CDR3 protein gets one entry in TCRdb, which reprocessed the 5' RACE reads and gives no DNA. This table holds fewer than 110,000 distinct CDR3 sequences. Germline V gives CDR1 MNHEY, CDR2 SVGEGT. The CDR3 totals 16 residues. The data stem from a study of monozygotic twins with inflammatory bowel disease. The chain carries TRBV6-2 or TRBV6-3 and TRBJ2-3; the D gene TCRdb calls, TRBD2, cannot be checked with no DNA. This TCR was recovered from a human donor with ulcerative colitis or Crohn's disease, or a healthy co-twin of an affected twin (not recorded which). Material for sequencing was blood. CDR3: CASRKGLAGSTDTQYF.